This TCR beta chain was documented in a study of post-analysis software for immune sequencing data. Study background: Both relapsing-remitting and secondary progressive multiple sclerosis featured among the disease courses, as did progressive-relapsing multiple sclerosis. Study results and limitations: In patients, four to six TRBV segments were more frequent than in controls, with TRBV5-6, TRBV5-1 and TRBV20-1 among them. Samples from one preparation batch, clustered by F measure, grouped strongly together.

Built from TCR beta cDNA, the libraries had unique molecular identifiers in them. MiXCR, run by TCRdb on the PCR reads, gives a single entry per CDR3 protein. The repertoire holds about 200,000 distinct CDR3 sequences, about 30% seen once, with 3% to 4% in the top ten. This clonotype was observed a handful of times. Its antigen is currently unknown. The V gene's germline CDR1 is MGHRA and CDR2 YSYEKL. This CDR3 is 15 amino acids long. Trimming stripped 1 base from V and 2 bases from J, with 8 bases between. The chain has TRBV4-1 and TRBJ1-4; D unclear. This sequence was found in a girl under 18 with multiple sclerosis. The specimen was blood. As DNA, the CDR3 is TGCGCCAGCAGCCAAGCCCCCTGGACTAATGAAAAACTGTTTTTT. Translated: CASSQAPWTNEKLFF.